These 3 T cell receptor beta chains came from one sample sequenced in a study of blood T cells in healthy people across ages. A sample-barcoded 5' primer and a J-beta primer mix were used in a second PCR of roughly 7 to 11 cycles. TCRdb re-called the 5' RACE reads with MiXCR, one entry per CDR3 protein. The sample records approximately 880,000 distinct CDR3 sequences, under 50% being singletons. The sample was blood. Receptors originate from a man aged 25 to 40 in good health.

This clonotype turned up a few times. The chain couples TRBV28 to TRBJ2-7, with TRBD1 as a possible D gene (6 bases). Germline-derived CDR1 and CDR2 are MDHEN and SYDVKM. V gave up 2 bases and J gave up 6 bases, with 14 bases separating them. This CDR3 has 14 residues. CDR3 bases: TGTGCCAGCAGTTTAGCCAGGGGCGGCAGCGAGCAGTACTTC. Encoded protein: CASSLARGGSEQYF.

V is TRBV30 and J is TRBJ2-3; 7 bases match TRBD1. The CDR3 is 13 amino acids. Germline CDR1 reads GTSNPN; CDR2 reads SVGIG (reference sequence). Trimming took 5 bases from V and 4 from J; bases not matched to a gene: 6. The CDR3 sequence is CAWVRDSPDTQYF. CDR3 nucleotides: TGTGCCTGGGTCCGGGACAGCCCAGATACGCAGTATTTT.

This clonotype was counted between two and nine times. The chain employs TRBV5-6 and TRBJ2-4; D gene uncertain. Germline loops: CDR1 SGHDT, CDR2 YYEEEE. This CDR3 comprises 13 residues. V lost 4 bases, J lost 7 bases, and 12 bases lay in between. The CDR3 loop is CASSLPQGNIQYF. The CDR3 bases are TGTGCCAGCAGCCTCCCTCAAGGGAACATTCAGTACTTC.